These 24 T cell receptor beta chains came from one sample sequenced in a study of breast tumors, draining lymph nodes, adjacent tissues. TCRdb reanalysed the multiplex PCR reads using MiXCR and keeps one entry per CDR3 protein. Of some 31,000 distinct CDR3 sequences in the sample, 63% were seen once. The sequencing sample was made of breast tumor tissue. The receptors were sampled from a female donor with breast cancer. Some clones in this sample may be carry-over from other donors' samples.

The chain carries TRBV10-3 and TRBJ2-1; D perhaps matches TRBD2 (5 bases). Trimming shortened V by 5 bases and J by 1 base, and 12 bases separated the two germline ends. Germline CDR1 reads ENHRY; CDR2 reads SYGVKD. This CDR3 contains 15 residues. The CDR3: CAISRQLGSYNEQFF. The DNA for the CDR3 is TGTGCCATCAGTAGGCAACTAGGTTCCTACAATGAGCAGTTCTTC.

The chain has TRBV12-3 or TRBV12-4 and TRBJ1-6, with TRBD1 identical over 7 bases. J gave up 9 bases and V 4 bases, and 6 bases lay outside the gene matches. The CDR3 sequence is 14 residues long. CDR3 in amino acids: CASSSGTAFSPLHF. CDR3 bases: TGTGCCAGCAGTTCCGGGACAGCCTTTTCACCCCTCCACTTT.

This rearrangement joins TRBV7-3 to TRBJ1-6, with D perhaps TRBD1 (5 bases). The germline gives CDR1 SGHTA, CDR2 FQGTGA. Trimming removed 1 base at V and 9 bases at J, with 13 bases between. CDR3 length equals 15 residues. CDR3 amino acids: CASSLNAGSGSPLHF. CDR3 DNA: TGTGCCAGCAGCTTAAATGCAGGGAGCGGTTCACCCCTCCACTTT. Full variable domain (remainder filled in from reference TRBV7-3 and TRBJ1-6): GAGVSQTPSNKVTEKGKYVELRCDPISGHTALYWYRQSLGQGPEFLIYFQGTGAADDSGLPNDRFFAVRPEGSVSTLKIQRTERGDSAVYLCASSLNAGSGSPLHFGNGTRLTVT.

CDR3: CSVGDSVNSPLHF. DNA of the CDR3: TGCAGCGTGGGGGACAGCGTTAATTCACCCCTCCACTTT. This rearrangement joins TRBV29-1 to TRBJ1-6; 7 bases map to TRBD1. V dropped 6 bases and J dropped 6; count of bases not matched to a gene: 5. Germline V CDR1 and CDR2: SQVTM, ANQGSEA. The CDR3 sequence is 13 residues long.

The chain has TRBV5-8 and TRBJ1-6; no clear D gene. The CDR3 length is 13 residues. The V and J ends lost 1 base and 9 bases respectively, with 8 bases between them. CDR1 and CDR2 (germline): SGHTS, YDEGEE. CDR3 protein: CASSLTERSPLHF. CDR3 coding DNA: TGTGCCAGCAGCTTGACAGAACGTTCACCCCTCCACTTT.

Many counts were recorded for this clonotype. The V gene is TRBV6-2 or TRBV6-3, the J gene TRBJ1-5, with D hard to call. V was shortened by 2 bases and J by 6 bases, with 8 bases between the two germline ends. The CDR3 totals 13 residues. CDR1 is MNHEY and CDR2 is SVGEGT in the germline V gene. CDR3 residues: CASSYGSRQPQHF. For the CDR3, the DNA is TGTGCCAGCAGTTACGGATCACGTCAGCCCCAGCATTTT.

This clonotype was seen more than once but under ten times. The chain joins TRBV20-1 to TRBJ1-6; 9 bases match TRBD1. The CDR3 has 15 amino acids. Per germline, CDR1 DFQATT and CDR2 SNEGSKA (reference sequence). J gave up 4 bases and V 5 bases, and 6 bases lay outside the gene matches. CDR3 amino acids: CSAHRQGVYNSPLHF. CDR3 sequence (DNA): TGCAGTGCTCATAGACAGGGGGTTTATAATTCACCCCTCCACTTT.

The V gene is TRBV12-3 or TRBV12-4, the J gene TRBJ2-5; 7 nucleotides align to TRBD2. V lost 7 bases, J lost 4 bases, and 6 bases stayed unmatched. This CDR3 region has 13 residues. CDR3 in amino acids: CASKGREGETQYF. The CDR3 DNA sequence: TGTGCCAGCAAAGGCAGGGAGGGAGAGACCCAGTACTTC.

CDR3 nucleotides: TGTGCCAGCGACAGTGCCCTTGACTATGGCTACACCTTC. This translates into CASDSALDYGYTF. The J gene is TRBJ1-2, the V gene TRBV19; D may be TRBD1 (5 bases). Germline V lookup: CDR1 LNHDA, CDR2 SQIVND (reference sequence). V was pared by 9 bases and J by 3 bases, with 14 bases between. The CDR3 is 13 residues long.

The table lists this clonotype with many counts. Possible read error: a much larger clone is one base away. V gene TRBV6-1 combines with J gene TRBJ2-1; 7 bases are a match to TRBD2. CDR1 is MNHNS and CDR2 is SASEGT in the germline V gene. This CDR3 has 15 residues. J gave up 2 bases and V 6 bases, and 7 bases lay outside the gene matches. As DNA, the CDR3 is TGTGCCAGCAGACATCTGGCGGGAGCCTACAATGAGCAGTTCTTC. Encoded protein: CASRHLAGAYNEQFF.

This rearrangement joins TRBV7-9 to TRBJ2-7; 11 positions match TRBD1. CDR3 length: 14 residues. The V segment lost 6 bases and the J segment 6 bases; nucleotides outside the gene matches: 7. Germline CDR1 and CDR2: SEHNR and FQNEAQ (reference sequence). The CDR3 nucleotides are TGTGCCAGCAGTCCGGGACAGGGGGTTAGCGAGCAGTACTTC. This gives the protein CASSPGQGVSEQYF.

V usage is TRBV29-1 and J usage is TRBJ2-1, with 11 positions matching TRBD1. Germline CDR1 and CDR2: SQVTM and ANQGSEA. This CDR3 spans 13 amino acids. Trimming took 6 bases from V and 5 from J; bases not matched to a gene: 3. CDR3 region: CSVRDRGDNEQFF. CDR3 sequence (DNA): TGCAGCGTCCGGGACAGGGGGGACAATGAGCAGTTCTTC.

V and J are TRBV11-1 and TRBJ2-1; 7 bases are shared with TRBD1. The CDR3 spans 12 residues. Per the germline V gene, CDR1 is SGHAT and CDR2 is FQDESV (reference sequence). V was pared by 0 bases and J by 13 bases, with 3 bases of the junction left unmatched. CDR3: CASSLAAGGQFF. As DNA, the CDR3 is TGTGCCAGCAGCTTAGCGGCAGGGGGACAGTTCTTC. Full variable domain (remainder filled in from reference TRBV11-1 and TRBJ2-1): EAEVAQSPRYKITEKSQAVAFWCDPISGHATLYWYRQILGQGPELLVQFQDESVVDDSQLPKDRFSAERLKGVDSTLKIQPAELGDSAMYLCASSLAAGGQFFGPGTRLTVL.

This clonotype was detected many times. The gene calls are TRBV6-1 and TRBJ2-7; D is perhaps TRBD1 (5 bases). Germline V CDR1 and CDR2: MNHNS, SASEGT. The V and J ends lost 6 bases and 0 bases respectively, with 12 bases between them. The CDR3 spans 14 residues. CDR3 in amino acids: CASRPGRVSYEQYF. The CDR3 DNA follows: TGTGCCAGCAGACCTGGCAGGGTCTCCTACGAGCAGTACTTC.

V gene TRBV7-9 combines with J gene TRBJ2-7, with D possibly being TRBD1 or TRBD2 (6 bases each). The CDR3 has 15 residues. V was clipped by 3 bases and J by 1 base, with 13 bases between them. Germline V gene sequence: CDR1 SEHNR, CDR2 FQNEAQ (reference sequence). The CDR3 nucleotides read TGTGCCAGCAGCTTTATGGGGGGCGCGTCCTACGAGCAGTACTTC. This codes for CASSFMGGASYEQYF.

Judged by abundance, this clonotype is medium-sized. The chain is built from TRBV7-9 and TRBJ2-1; possibly TRBD1 for D (5 bases). The V end lost 2 bases, the J end lost 8 bases, and 13 bases lay between the germline ends. The germline gives CDR1 SEHNR, CDR2 FQNEAQ (reference sequence). This CDR3 has 14 residues. The CDR3 nucleotides read TGTGCCAGCAGCTTATTGGATAGCAGGGATGAGCAGTTCTTC. Translating it yields CASSLLDSRDEQFF. The full variable domain, rest sourced from reference TRBV7-9 and TRBJ2-1, is DTGVSQNPRHKITKRGQNVTFRCDPISEHNRLYWYRQTLGQGPEFLTYFQNEAQLEKSRLLSDRFSAERPKGSFSTLEIQRTEQGDSAMYLCASSLLDSRDEQFFGPGTRLTVL.

In regard to this clonotype: One end of the junction does not line up with germline, which may come from a read error. The CDR3 loop is CANSFDRGLYEQYF. The DNA for the CDR3 is TGTGCCAACAGTTTCGACAGGGGGCTGTACGAGCAGTACTTC. The chain combines TRBV2 with TRBJ2-7, with 10 bases fitting TRBD1. CDR3 length equals 14 residues. Germline V gives CDR1 SNHLY, CDR2 FYNNEI. The variable domain in full, completed from reference TRBV2 and TRBJ2-7, reads EPEVTQTPSHQVTQMGQEVILRCVPISNHLYFYWYRQILGQKVEFLVSFYNNEISEKSEIFDDQFSVERPDGSNFTLKIRSTKLEDSAMYFCANSFDRGLYEQYFGPGTRLTVT.

At least ten counts were recorded for this clonotype. A much larger clonotype is one base distant, so this may be a read error. The V and J genes are TRBV6-1 and TRBJ1-6; 12 positions match TRBD1. V dropped 5 bases and J dropped 5; count of bases not matched to a gene: 10. Germline V CDR1 and CDR2: MNHNS, SASEGT. The length of the CDR3 is 18 residues. CDR3 sequence: CASSRGQGARGNNSPLHF. The CDR3 DNA reads TGTGCCAGCAGTCGGGGACAGGGGGCGCGGGGAAATAATTCACCCCTCCACTTT.

J is TRBJ2-5 and V is TRBV5-1, with 8 bases fitting TRBD1. J lost 8 bases, V lost 2 bases, and 8 bases had no gene match. CDR1 is SGHRS, CDR2 YFSETQ, per germline. The CDR3 sequence is 14 residues long. CDR3 amino acids: CASSLDRGSGTQYF. The CDR3 coding sequence is TGCGCCAGCAGCTTAGACAGGGGAAGCGGCACCCAGTACTTC.

This sequence joins TRBV11-1 and TRBJ1-2; 7 bases agree with TRBD1. Germline loops: CDR1 SGHAT, CDR2 FQDESV (reference sequence). The CDR3 is made up of 14 amino acids. Losses at the gene ends were 0 bases for V and 5 bases for J; bases not matched to a gene: 3. For the CDR3, the DNA is TGTGCCAGCAGCTTAGCTCCGGGACAGTATGGCTACACCTTC. Its translation: CASSLAPGQYGYTF.

This clonotype was found many times. The V call is TRBV28, the J call TRBJ2-2; 14 positions agree with TRBD2. Germline CDR1 reads MDHEN; CDR2 reads SYDVKM. The CDR3 sequence is 19 residues long. V lost 4 bases and J lost 1; bases outside the gene matches: 8. The CDR3 spells CASSYAPGTSGRNTGELFF. For the CDR3, the DNA is TGTGCCAGCAGTTATGCCCCCGGGACTAGCGGGAGGAACACCGGGGAGCTGTTTTTT.

The chain has TRBV11-3 and TRBJ2-7, with a weak D call TRBD2 (6 bases). CDR1 and CDR2 from the germline V gene are SGHNT and YENEEA. The CDR3 sequence is 14 residues long. Trimming took 5 bases from V and 2 from J, leaving 13 bases between them. CDR3 DNA: TGTGCCAGCAGCCCGGGACTCCAGACCTACGAGCAGTACTTC. Amino acids: CASSPGLQTYEQYF.

The V call is TRBV7-8, the J call TRBJ2-3; the match to TRBD1 covers 7 bases. This CDR3 is built from 18 residues. V lost 2 bases, J lost 0 bases, and 11 bases stayed unmatched. Germline CDR1 is SGHVS and CDR2 is FQNEAQ. CDR3 residues: CASSLSGWGQPSTDTQYF. Here the CDR3 DNA reads TGTGCCAGCAGCTTATCTGGCTGGGGACAGCCTAGCACAGATACGCAGTATTTT.

This clonotype was observed at least ten times. This sequence joins TRBV12-2 and TRBJ2-3; TRBD2, as called in the table, went unchecked against the DNA. TRBV12-2 is a recognized pseudogene. The CDR3 runs to 18 residues. The CDR3 loop is CASRSGTSGGPSTDTQYF. Written as DNA, the CDR3 is TGTGCAAGTCGCTCCGGGACTAGCGGGGGCCCTAGCACAGATACGCAGTATTTT.